These 10 T cell receptor beta chains were all obtained from the same sample, sequenced in a study of Ad26.COV2.S vaccination and SARS-CoV-2 variants. Treatment specified: around 19 received Ad26.COV2.S at low or high dose, single or two shots; 5 received placebo; per-sample allocation not given. Collection of the samples took place on day 63 after the first injection of vaccine or placebo. Clones were sequenced by immunoSEQ multiplex PCR, and TCRdb holds only the in-frame ones, with some missing. This repertoire shows under 500,000 clones, approximately 90% found once; its top ten account for about 1.6%. The sample consisted of peripheral blood, taken in a trial of Ad26.COV2.S vaccine versus placebo. The origin of the receptors is a person aged 18-65 years who received the Ad26.COV2.S COVID-19 vaccine or a placebo.

The chain is built from TRBV5-6 and TRBJ2-1; no definite D call. V lost 0 bases and J 7 bases, leaving 14 bases between the germline ends. The CDR3 has 15 residues. CDR1 and CDR2 from the germline V gene are SGHDT and YYEEEE. The DNA for the CDR3 is TGTGCCAGCAGCTTGGTGTCAGCCACAGTAAATGAGCAGTTCTTC. Translating it yields CASSLVSATVNEQFF.

The chain joins TRBV13 to TRBJ2-3; 8 bases fit TRBD1. V shed 5 bases and J 10 bases; nucleotides not matched to a gene: 11. Germline V gives CDR1 PRHDT, CDR2 FYEKMQ (reference sequence). The CDR3 runs to 14 residues. The DNA for the CDR3 is TGTGCCAGCAGCCGGACAGGGAATATCCGCCCGCAGTATTTT. This gives the protein CASSRTGNIRPQYF.

This clone was recorded a few times. The V and J genes are TRBV6-2 or TRBV6-3 and TRBJ2-1, with 8 nucleotides matching TRBD1. Germline V gives CDR1 MNHEY, CDR2 SVGEGT. This CDR3 comprises 16 residues. Unmatched junction bases numbered 5, after V lost 2 bases and J lost 2 bases. CDR3: CASSYPGTGAYNEQFF. CDR3 coding DNA: TGTGCCAGCAGTTACCCCGGGACAGGTGCCTACAATGAGCAGTTCTTC.

The chain joins TRBV12-3 or TRBV12-4 to TRBJ2-1; no firm D call. The CDR3 contains 13 residues. V lost 1 base and J lost 4, with 5 bases in between. This CDR3 reads CASSLDSYNEQFF. Written as DNA, the CDR3 is TGTGCCAGCAGTTTAGACAGTTACAATGAGCAGTTCTTC.

The V and J genes are TRBV15 and TRBJ2-1; TRBD1 is a possible D gene (6 bases). The length of the CDR3 is 14 residues. The germline V gene encodes CDR1 LNHNV and CDR2 YYDKDF (reference sequence). Trimming took off 5 bases at V and 13 bases at J, with 21 bases between the two ends. The CDR3 sequence: CATSSNLGTLDQFF. The CDR3 coding sequence is TGTGCCACCAGCTCTAACTTAGGGACACTTGACCAGTTCTTC.

J is TRBJ1-1 and V is TRBV6-2 or TRBV6-3; D is ambiguous. The germline gives CDR1 MNHEY, CDR2 SVGEGT. Trimming pared 0 bases from V and 1 base from J, leaving 12 bases between. The CDR3 spans 16 residues. The DNA for the CDR3 is TGTGCCAGCAGTTACTCGACGGTGAGATCGAACACTGAAGCTTTCTTT. Encoded protein: CASSYSTVRSNTEAFF.

J is TRBJ1-1 and V is TRBV19, with D possibly matching TRBD1 (5 bases). The CDR3 extends over 14 amino acids. CDR1 is LNHDA and CDR2 is SQIVND in the germline V gene (reference sequence). Trimming left V 3 bases short and J 4 bases short, with 12 bases between. CDR3 protein: CASSIFSGGTEAFF. The CDR3 DNA reads as TGTGCCAGTAGTATCTTCAGTGGGGGCACTGAAGCTTTCTTT.

This clone has just one count. CDR3 DNA sequence: TGCGCCAGCAGCCAAGCTGGGACAGGGAATTCACCCCTCCACTTT. Its protein product is CASSQAGTGNSPLHF. The V call is TRBV4-3, the J call TRBJ1-6, with TRBD1 matching 9 bases. CDR3 length: 15 amino acids. The germline CDR1 and CDR2 sequences are LGHNA and YSLEER. With 1 base clipped from V and 7 bases from J, the junction kept 2 bases outside the gene matches.

The rearrangement links TRBV27 to TRBJ2-7; 7 nucleotides align to TRBD1. The CDR3 sequence is 13 residues long. Germline CDR1 MNHEY, CDR2 SMNVEV (reference sequence). Trimming removed 2 bases from V and 3 bases from J; junction bases left unmatched: 1. CDR3 amino acids: CASSLRGLYEQYF. CDR3 in DNA: TGTGCCAGCAGTTTAAGGGGGCTCTACGAGCAGTACTTC.

The J gene is TRBJ2-2, the V gene TRBV4-1; 8 nucleotides line up with TRBD2. Germline V CDR1 and CDR2: MGHRA, YSYEKL. The CDR3 sequence is 16 residues long. After removal of 0 bases from V and 3 bases from J, the junction contained 3 bases not matched to a gene. The CDR3 loop is CASSQDPLADTGELFF. DNA of the CDR3: TGCGCCAGCAGCCAAGATCCACTAGCGGACACCGGGGAGCTGTTTTTT.